These 29 T cell receptor beta chains were sequenced from one sample in a study of CD8 T cells in Susac syndrome. Random hexamers served to reverse transcribe roughly 0.5 to 1 ug RNA. Each CDR3 protein gets one entry after TCRdb re-called the immunoSEQ multiplex PCR reads with MiXCR. This table has about 150,000 distinct CDR3 sequences, more than 90% appearing once. Sequencing was performed on CD4+ T cells from PBMCs. These receptors came from a human donor with Susac syndrome.

As for this clonotype: Lacking the conserved final phenylalanine or tryptophan, this CDR3 likely reflects a read error. The limits of the CDR3 on the DNA are not certain, so only TCRdb's listed CDR3 is given. This chain joins TRBV20-1 and TRBJ1-1. The CDR3 contains 11 residues when both ends are counted. Germline V gene lookup returns CDR1 DFQATT and CDR2 SNEGSKA (reference sequence). This chain's CDR3 is CSARDPPFERL.

The genes are TRBV29-1 and TRBJ1-4; maybe TRBD1 (5 bases). Germline V gene sequence: CDR1 SQVTM, CDR2 ANQGSEA. Trimming took 8 bases from V and 3 from J, leaving 22 bases between them. CDR3 length: 16 amino acids. In DNA, the CDR3 is TGCAGCCCCAGGGACGGCGCCCGCGGACCTAATGAAAAACTGTTTTTT. Its protein is CSPRDGARGPNEKLFF.

This clonotype has just a few counts. CDR3: CASSTQGYGYTF. In DNA form, the CDR3 reads TGTGCCAGCAGTACACAGGGCTATGGCTACACCTTC. The rearrangement links TRBV12-3 or TRBV12-4 to TRBJ1-2, with D possibly being TRBD1 (6 bases). CDR3 length equals 12 residues. Trimming cost V 5 bases and J 4 bases, with 8 bases left between them.

The V call is TRBV28, the J call TRBJ2-4; D gene uncertain. The V gene's germline CDR1 is MDHEN and CDR2 SYDVKM. Trimming cost V 3 bases and J 6 bases, with 3 bases left between them. The CDR3 length is 11 residues. The CDR3 DNA reads TGTGCCAGCAGTTTGGTAAACATTCAGTACTTC. It translates to CASSLVNIQYF. Variable domain in full (rest from reference TRBV28 and TRBJ2-4): DVKVTQSSRYLVKRTGEKVFLECVQDMDHENMFWYRQDPGLGLRLIYFSYDVKMKEKGDIPEGYSVSREKKERFSLILESASTNQTSMYLCASSLVNIQYFGAGTRLSVL.

The chain uses TRBV5-1 and TRBJ1-4, with TRBD1 as a possible D gene (6 bases). Germline loops: CDR1 SGHRS, CDR2 YFSETQ. V shed 4 bases and J shed 1 base, with 17 bases lying between them. The CDR3 loop spans 17 amino acids. The CDR3 DNA reads TGCGCCAGCAGCCCTTCGGACAGTTCGCGAACTAATGAAAAACTGTTTTTT. This translates into CASSPSDSSRTNEKLFF.

CDR3 sequence (DNA): TGCGCCAGCAGCAGAGGGTCGGGCCAGCCCCAGCATTTT. Protein: CASSRGSGQPQHF. J is TRBJ1-5 and V is TRBV5-1; D gene uncertain. V lost 4 bases to trimming and J lost 7 bases, with 12 bases between them. This CDR3 contains 13 residues. Germline CDR1 reads SGHRS; CDR2 reads YFSETQ.

This rearrangement joins TRBV20-1 to TRBJ2-3, with D perhaps matching TRBD2 (7 bases). The germline CDR1 and CDR2 sequences are DFQATT and SNEGSKA (reference sequence). This CDR3 has 13 residues. Trimming took off 5 bases at V and 2 bases at J, with 11 bases between the two ends. The DNA of the CDR3 is TGCAGTGCTGGAGGGGGGGTCACAGATACGCAGTATTTT. This encodes CSAGGGVTDTQYF.

This sequence joins TRBV6-5 and TRBJ2-3; weak D call: TRBD1 (5 bases). Germline values: CDR1 MNHEY, CDR2 SVGAGI. CDR3 length: 11 residues. With 6 bases removed from V and 4 bases from J, the gap between germline ends came to 5 bases. The DNA of the CDR3 is TGTGCCAGCAGACAGGCAGATACGCAGTATTTT. This translates into CASRQADTQYF.

The rearrangement links TRBV10-3 to TRBJ2-1, with TRBD1 matching over 9 bases. The V gene end was trimmed by 6 bases and the J gene end by 9 bases; junction bases not matched to a gene: 6. This CDR3 has 13 amino acids. CDR1 is ENHRY and CDR2 is SYGVKD in the germline V gene. The CDR3 nucleotides read TGTGCCATCAGCGGACAGGGGTACGGTGAGCAGTTCTTC. This codes for CAISGQGYGEQFF.

CDR3 residues: CSARDRRGGYNEQFF. The CDR3 region has the DNA TGCAGTGCTAGAGATCGGCGGGGGGGCTACAATGAGCAGTTCTTC. The V and J genes are TRBV20-1 and TRBJ2-1; 9 positions match TRBD2. V lost 0 bases and J lost 3; bases outside the gene matches: 3. The length of the CDR3 is 15 residues. The germline V gene has CDR1 DFQATT and CDR2 SNEGSKA (reference sequence).

The rearrangement uses TRBV5-1 and TRBJ2-5; TRBD2 matches at 7 bases. The CDR3 covers 13 residues. Germline assignment: CDR1 SGHRS and CDR2 YFSETQ. The trim removed 2 bases at V and 4 bases at J, leaving 2 bases unmatched. As DNA, the CDR3 is TGCGCCAGCAGCTTTCGGGAGGTAGAGACCCAGTACTTC. The encoded protein is CASSFREVETQYF.

J is TRBJ1-1 and V is TRBV7-2; D remains unclear. Trimming cost V 5 bases and J 8 bases, with 12 bases left between them. Germline V gene data show CDR1 as SGHTA and CDR2 as FQGNSA. This CDR3 contains 12 residues. CDR3 DNA sequence: TGTGCCAGCAGCCACCGCTATGCAGAAGCTTTCTTT. It translates to CASSHRYAEAFF.

This rearrangement joins TRBV20-1 to TRBJ2-5; D unresolved. Trimming left V 1 base short and J 4 bases short, with 13 bases between. In germline, CDR1 is DFQATT, CDR2 SNEGSKA (reference sequence). This CDR3 is 14 amino acids long. For the CDR3, the DNA is TGCAGTGCTAGAGTCGGTGGGGTGTTAGAGACCCAGTACTTC. Amino acids: CSARVGGVLETQYF.

The chain carries TRBV29-1 and TRBJ2-5, with D possibly being TRBD1 or TRBD2 (5 bases each). The V gene's germline CDR1 is SQVTM and CDR2 ANQGSEA. Trimming stripped 8 bases from V and 5 bases from J, with 15 bases between. CDR3 length equals 12 residues. The CDR3 region is CSSDQGGETQYF. CDR3 nucleotides: TGCAGCTCGGACCAGGGCGGGGAGACCCAGTACTTC.

The CDR3 nucleotides are TGCAGCGTTAAAGGACAGTTCAGCTCCTACAATGAGCAGTTCTTC. It specifies CSVKGQFSSYNEQFF. The chain has TRBV29-1 and TRBJ2-1, with D possibly being TRBD1 (6 bases). Trimming took off 5 bases at V and 0 bases at J, with 14 bases between the two ends. Per germline, CDR1 SQVTM and CDR2 ANQGSEA. This CDR3 contains 15 residues.

This chain links TRBV3-1 with TRBJ2-7; 10 bases align to TRBD2. The J segment lost 2 bases and the V segment lost 3 bases, leaving 10 bases of the junction unmatched. This CDR3 is 17 amino acids long. Germline-derived CDR1 and CDR2 are LGHDT and YNNKEL (reference sequence). The CDR3 loop is CASSHGLAGATTYEQYF. The CDR3 DNA follows: TGTGCCAGCAGCCACGGGCTAGCGGGGGCCACCACCTACGAGCAGTACTTC.

This clonotype was seen once. The chain combines TRBV28 with TRBJ2-3, with TRBD2 matching 7 bases. CDR3 length: 16 amino acids. CDR1 and CDR2 from the germline V gene are MDHEN and SYDVKM. The junction had 12 bases not matched to a gene; V was cut back by 6 bases and J by 3 bases. CDR3 sequence (DNA): TGTGCCAGCAGGACCCCGGCGGGGGAAACTACAGATACGCAGTATTTT. Protein sequence: CASRTPAGETTDTQYF.

The V and J genes are TRBV29-1 and TRBJ2-2; tentative D call: TRBD2 (6 bases). Germline CDR1 and CDR2: SQVTM and ANQGSEA. V shed 1 base and J shed 4 bases, with 13 bases lying between them. CDR3 length: 15 residues. The CDR3 bases are TGCAGCGTTGAAGTCGCCGGGACTCCCACCGGGGAGCTGTTTTTT. It is translated as CSVEVAGTPTGELFF.

The chain carries TRBV18 and TRBJ1-3; the D is unclear. V lost 6 bases and J lost 0, with 21 bases in between. There are 18 residues in the CDR3. CDR1 is KGHSH, CDR2 LQKENI, per germline. This CDR3 reads CASSYFRTDDSSGNTIYF. In DNA form, the CDR3 reads TGTGCCAGCTCGTACTTTCGGACGGACGATAGCTCTGGAAACACCATATATTTT.

The V and J genes are TRBV18 and TRBJ2-2; 8 nucleotides match TRBD2. The CDR3 is 16 amino acids. The V gene's germline CDR1 is KGHSH and CDR2 LQKENI. The V gene end was trimmed by 8 bases and the J gene end by 5 bases; junction bases not matched to a gene: 13. CDR3 residues: CASLTGGRTRTGELFF. In DNA form, the CDR3 reads TGTGCCAGCCTTACGGGCGGGAGGACGAGAACCGGGGAGCTGTTTTTT.

The CDR3 DNA reads as TGTGCCAGCAGCCCCCGGACAGACGGGGAGCTGTTTTTT. This gives the protein CASSPRTDGELFF. The chain couples TRBV14 to TRBJ2-2; weak D call: TRBD1 (6 bases). The CDR3 loop spans 13 amino acids. CDR1 and CDR2 from the germline V gene are SGHDN and FVKESK. With 4 bases removed from V and 7 bases from J, the gap between germline ends came to 10 bases.

J is TRBJ2-1 and V is TRBV4-1; a weak D match, TRBD2 (6 bases). Per germline, CDR1 MGHRA and CDR2 YSYEKL. Between the trimmed V and J ends, which lost 0 bases and 7 bases, there was a span of 16 bases. There are 16 residues in the CDR3. Here the CDR3 reads CASSQESMAAGNEQFF. Here the CDR3 DNA reads TGCGCCAGCAGCCAAGAAAGTATGGCCGCGGGGAATGAGCAGTTCTTC.

The rearrangement uses TRBV7-9 and TRBJ1-4, with D tentatively TRBD1 (5 bases). CDR1 SEHNR and CDR2 FQNEAQ come from the germline V gene (reference sequence). Trimming took 1 base from V and 7 from J, leaving 10 bases between them. The CDR3 contains 14 residues. CDR3 nucleotides: TGTGCCAGCAGCTTAGGCAGGGAGACTGAAAAACTGTTTTTT. Its protein product is CASSLGRETEKLFF.

This chain joins TRBV3-1 and TRBJ1-6; TRBD1 agrees at 7 bases. CDR3 length: 17 amino acids. V dropped 6 bases and J dropped 3; count of bases not matched to a gene: 11. The germline V gene encodes CDR1 LGHDT and CDR2 YNNKEL (reference sequence). Written as DNA, the CDR3 is TGTGCCAGCAGGCAGGGGGGTCAGGTGATCTATAATTCACCCCTCCACTTT. Amino acids: CASRQGGQVIYNSPLHF.

The chain uses TRBV9 and TRBJ2-4, with TRBD1 matching 7 bases. J was trimmed by 6 bases and V by 0 bases; bases with no gene match: 12. The CDR3 has 17 residues. Per the germline V gene, CDR1 is SGDLS and CDR2 is YYNGEE. The CDR3 loop reads CASSVGLRGTEGNIQYF. DNA of the CDR3: TGTGCCAGCAGCGTAGGGCTGAGGGGGACAGAGGGAAACATTCAGTACTTC.

V and J are TRBV5-6 and TRBJ1-2; TRBD1 matches 7 bases. From germline, CDR1 is SGHDT and CDR2 YYEEEE. The CDR3 length is 14 residues. The V gene end was trimmed by 0 bases and the J gene end by 4 bases; junction bases not matched to a gene: 3. The CDR3 is CASSLAPGGYGYTF. The DNA for the CDR3 is TGTGCCAGCAGCTTGGCCCCAGGGGGCTATGGCTACACCTTC.

CDR3 sequence: CASSLNYEQYF. The CDR3 DNA follows: TGTGCCAGCAGCTTGAACTACGAGCAGTACTTC. This chain joins TRBV11-2 and TRBJ2-7; the D is unclear. The germline CDR1 and CDR2 sequences are SGHAT and FQNNGV. The length of the CDR3 is 11 residues. V lost 3 bases and J lost 3, with 3 bases in between.

In its sample, this clonotype was seen once. The chain carries TRBV7-2 and TRBJ2-1; unclear D gene. The CDR3 is 15 residues long. Deletions cut 1 base from V and 0 bases from J, with 7 bases between. Per germline, CDR1 SGHTA and CDR2 FQGNSA. CDR3 DNA: TGTGCCAGCAGCTTAGGGGCCAGCTCCTACAATGAGCAGTTCTTC. Protein product: CASSLGASSYNEQFF.

The genes are TRBV3-1 and TRBJ2-7; D is undetermined. There are 14 residues in the CDR3. Germline V CDR1 and CDR2: LGHDT, YNNKEL (reference sequence). V lost 1 base and J 5 bases, leaving 12 bases between the germline ends. The CDR3 bases are TGTGCCAGCAGCCAAGTGCCGGGTAGGAACGAGCAGTACTTC. Translation: CASSQVPGRNEQYF.